These 13 T cell receptor beta chains were sequenced from one sample in a study of metastatic and nonmetastatic thyroid tumors. All patients were untreated before thyroid surgery. From the PCR reads, TCRdb re-called clones with MiXCR. The sample carries about 5,800 clones, around 20% recorded once. Sequenced material: adjacent normal tissue. All receptors come from a female donor with papillary thyroid cancer or a benign thyroid nodule (not recorded which). Some clones in this sample may be carry-over from other donors' samples.

This clone has a count of ten or more. The rearrangement uses TRBV7-9 and TRBJ1-4; 7 nucleotides agree with TRBD1. Germline V lookup: CDR1 SEHNR, CDR2 FQNEAQ (reference sequence). J was trimmed by 7 bases and V by 5 bases; bases with no gene match: 16. This CDR3 has 17 amino acids. The CDR3 bases are TGTGCCAGCAGCAATAAAATAAACAGGGGAGTGGGTGAAAAACTGTTTTTT. The encoded protein is CASSNKINRGVGEKLFF.

The table lists this clone with a count of one. One end of the junction varies from germline; a read error may be responsible. The chain carries TRBV6-5 and TRBJ1-5; no clear D. Germline CDR1 is MNHEY and CDR2 is SVGAGI. This CDR3 is 13 amino acids long. CDR3 DNA sequence: TGTGCCGGCACTTATAGGAGCAATCAGCCCCATCATTTT. This codes for CAGTYRSNQPHHF.

This clone was recorded at least ten times. The chain couples TRBV7-3 to TRBJ2-5, with 9 positions matching TRBD2. This CDR3 spans 15 amino acids. Trimming cost V 5 bases and J 2 bases; bases outside gene matches: 6. Germline CDR1 is SGHTA and CDR2 is FQGTGA. CDR3 nucleotides: TGTGCCAGCAGCCCCGTAGCGGGAGCGCAAGAGACCCAGTACTTC. Protein product: CASSPVAGAQETQYF.

This clone was counted ten times or more. A much bigger clone sits one base away, suggesting this may be a read error. Distinct nucleotide sequences in the sample also encode this CDR3. This chain connects TRBV11-2 to TRBJ2-5; D is possibly TRBD1 or TRBD2 (5 bases each). The CDR3 totals 14 residues. Germline V CDR1 and CDR2: SGHAT, FQNNGV. As DNA, the CDR3 is TGTGCCAGCAGCCCAGGACGGGACCTGGAGACCCAATACTTC. This gives the protein CASSPGRDLETQYF.

Within the sample, this clone is medium-sized. This chain links TRBV27 with TRBJ1-6; D is undetermined. The germline CDR1 and CDR2 sequences are MNHEY and SMNVEV (reference sequence). V was pared by 3 bases and J by 0 bases, with 6 bases between. The CDR3 length is 15 residues. DNA for the CDR3: TGTGCCAGCAGTTTGGTGGGCTCCTATAATTCACCCCTCCACTTT. Translated, it gives CASSLVGSYNSPLHF.

This clone turned up a few times. V gene TRBV10-3 combines with J gene TRBJ2-6; perhaps TRBD2 as D (7 bases). V shed 0 bases and J shed 2 bases, with 14 bases lying between them. This CDR3 spans 18 amino acids. From germline, CDR1 is ENHRY and CDR2 SYGVKD. For the CDR3, the DNA is TGTGCCATCAGTGAGTCGAAGGGGGGGTTTGCTGGGGCCAACGTCCTGACTTTC. Translating gives CAISESKGGFAGANVLTF.

This clone has a count of ten or more. DNA for the CDR3: TGTGCCAGCAGCGCACTACTAGCGGGGGGGTTGACAGATACGCAGTATTTT. It is translated as CASSALLAGGLTDTQYF. V is TRBV5-6 and J is TRBJ2-3, with 13 bases identical to TRBD2. CDR1 and CDR2 from the germline V gene are SGHDT and YYEEEE. J gave up 3 bases and V 4 bases, and 8 bases lay outside the gene matches. This CDR3 region has 17 residues.

By proportion, this clone is medium-sized. The chain combines TRBV4-1 with TRBJ2-1, with D uncertain. The germline V gene has CDR1 MGHRA and CDR2 YSYEKL. The CDR3 extends over 13 amino acids. V was clipped by 1 base and J by 5 bases, with 6 bases between them. This chain's CDR3 is CASSQVQNNEQFF. DNA of the CDR3: TGCGCCAGCAGCCAAGTTCAAAACAATGAGCAGTTCTTC.

This clone was seen repeatedly, ten times or more. Other DNA sequences in this sample translate to the same CDR3. The CDR3 coding sequence is TGTGCCAGCTCACCAAGGACGGGAACCGGGGAGCTGTTTTTT. It yields the protein CASSPRTGTGELFF. The rearrangement uses TRBV18 and TRBJ2-2, with D tentatively TRBD2 (5 bases). This CDR3 contains 14 residues. V gave up 2 bases and J gave up 5 bases, with 9 bases separating them. Germline loops: CDR1 KGHSH, CDR2 LQKENI.

The chain links TRBV10-1 to TRBJ2-3, with 8 positions matching TRBD1. Germline V gene sequence: CDR1 WNHNN, CDR2 SYGVQD (reference sequence). The CDR3 has 15 amino acids. J lost 3 bases, V lost 2 bases, and 4 bases had no gene match. The CDR3 protein is CASSERTGPTDTQYF. Here the CDR3 DNA reads TGCGCCAGCAGTGAGAGGACAGGGCCGACAGATACGCAGTATTTT.

This clone was detected a few times. CDR3 amino acids: CASSAGYNEQFF. The CDR3, as DNA: TGTGCCAGCAGTGCAGGGTACAATGAGCAGTTCTTC. The V call is TRBV6-4, the J call TRBJ2-1; D may be TRBD1 (5 bases). CDR3 length: 12 amino acids. Trimming took off 4 bases at V and 4 bases at J, with 5 bases between the two ends. Germline-derived CDR1 and CDR2 are MRHNA and SNTAGT.

Remarks on this clone: The CDR3 does not end in the conserved phenylalanine or tryptophan, so this is likely a read error. This chain joins TRBV6-1 and TRBJ1-2; 7 nucleotides line up with TRBD1. Germline values: CDR1 MNHNS, CDR2 SASEGT. The CDR3 has 16 residues. The J segment lost 4 bases and the V segment lost 5 bases, leaving 13 bases of the junction unmatched. The CDR3 DNA reads as TGTGCCAGCAGTCATCGCCCAAGAGACAGGGTCTATGGCTACACCCTC. Translated: CASSHRPRDRVYGYTL.

This clone was seen ten or more times. A much larger clonotype is one base distant, so this may be a read error. Other DNA sequences in this sample translate to the same CDR3. This chain joins TRBV9 and TRBJ2-7, with D possibly matching TRBD2 (6 bases). Germline lookup yields CDR1 SGDLS and CDR2 YYNGEE. The V end was cut by 0 bases, the J end by 1 base, with 14 bases between. This CDR3 region has 16 residues. Here the CDR3 DNA reads TGTGCCAGCAGCGTAGACGGGCTAGCGCATTCCTACGAGCAGTACTTC. Protein sequence: CASSVDGLAHSYEQYF.